These 2 T cell receptor beta chains originate from one sample sequenced in a study of beta chain features in type 1 diabetes. Expressed TCRB transcripts were sequenced because the isolated RNA had all been reverse transcribed beforehand. Sequencing used immunoSEQ multiplex PCR; TCRdb keeps in-frame clones, though not all of them. The data contain 400,000 to 600,000 clones, 30% of them singletons. The sample taken for sequencing was naive CD4+ T cells from blood. All receptors come from a man aged 18 to 30 in good health.

The J gene is TRBJ2-7, the V gene TRBV5-6; D is undetermined. The CDR3 runs 18 residues. V was cut by 3 bases and J by 7 bases, with 29 bases left in between. Germline V gene sequence: CDR1 SGHDT, CDR2 YYEEEE. CDR3 sequence reads: CASSSSPSERTGSREQYF. For the CDR3, the DNA is TGTGCCAGCAGCTCATCACCATCCGAGCGCACCGGCTCGCGGGAGCAGTACTTC.

The chain is built from TRBV7-9 and TRBJ2-3; 11 bases line up with TRBD2. Germline values: CDR1 SEHNR, CDR2 FQNEAQ (reference sequence). The CDR3 contains 16 residues. V trimming: 2 bases; J trimming: 8 bases; junction bases outside the gene matches: 9. CDR3 region: CASSLSTSGIYGTQYF. Here the CDR3 DNA reads TGTGCCAGCAGCTTATCGACTAGCGGGATATATGGTACGCAGTATTTT. Drawing the rest from reference TRBV7-9 and TRBJ2-3, the complete variable domain is DTGVSQNPRHKITKRGQNVTFRCDPISEHNRLYWYRQTLGQGPEFLTYFQNEAQLEKSRLLSDRFSAERPKGSFSTLEIQRTEQGDSAMYLCASSLSTSGIYGTQYFGPGTRLTVL.